One and the same sample provided the 2 T cell receptor beta chains below, sequenced in a study of response to subunit inactivated influenza vaccine. TCRdb re-derived calls from the RT-PCR reads in MiXCR, one entry per CDR3 protein. This sample has hundreds of thousands of distinct CDR3 sequences; approximately 10% occur once, and the top ten carry roughly 11%. The same specimen was also included in a second study, on T cells expressing NK-cell markers. In that study: As the method of synthesis, 5'RACE template switching with UMIs yielded TCR beta cDNA.

The sequencing here drew on PBMCs from blood, taken on the day of vaccination. Receptors originate from a man aged 50-60 years who received an inactivated influenza vaccine.

This clonotype was found many times. The gene calls are TRBV12-3 or TRBV12-4 and TRBJ2-7; no firm D call. This CDR3 has 13 amino acids. V lost 2 bases and J 0 bases, leaving 5 bases between the germline ends. DNA of the CDR3: TGTGCCAGCAGTTTATCTTACTCCTACGAGCAGTACTTC. As protein: CASSLSYSYEQYF.

There are a few counts of this clonotype. This chain's CDR3 is CASSFASQNTEAFF. Written as DNA, the CDR3 is TGTGCCAGTAGTTTCGCCTCACAGAACACTGAAGCTTTCTTT. J is TRBJ1-1 and V is TRBV19; unclear D gene. CDR1 and CDR2 from the germline V gene are LNHDA and SQIVND (reference sequence). With 5 bases removed from V and 1 base from J, the gap between germline ends came to 11 bases. This CDR3 has 14 residues.